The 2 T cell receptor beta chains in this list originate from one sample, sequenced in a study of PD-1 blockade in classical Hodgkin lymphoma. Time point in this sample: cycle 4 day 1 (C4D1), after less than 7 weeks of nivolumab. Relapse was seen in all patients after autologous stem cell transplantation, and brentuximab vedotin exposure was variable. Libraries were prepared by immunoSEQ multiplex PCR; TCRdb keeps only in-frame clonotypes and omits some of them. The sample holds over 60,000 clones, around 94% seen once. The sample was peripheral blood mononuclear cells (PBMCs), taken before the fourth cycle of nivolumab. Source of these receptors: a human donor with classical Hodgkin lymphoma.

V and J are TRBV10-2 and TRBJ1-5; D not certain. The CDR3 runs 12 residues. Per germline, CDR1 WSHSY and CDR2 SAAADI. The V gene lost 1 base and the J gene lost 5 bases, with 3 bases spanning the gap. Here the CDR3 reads CASSEWDQPQHF. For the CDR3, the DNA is TGCGCCAGCAGTGAGTGGGATCAGCCCCAGCATTTT.

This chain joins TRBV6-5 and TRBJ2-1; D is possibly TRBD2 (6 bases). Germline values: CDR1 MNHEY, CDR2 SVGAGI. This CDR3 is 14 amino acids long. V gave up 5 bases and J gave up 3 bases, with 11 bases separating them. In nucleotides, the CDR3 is TGTGCCAGCAGTACCGGGGGAAACTACAATGAGCAGTTCTTC. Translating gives CASSTGGNYNEQFF.